The 18 T cell receptor beta chains listed next were all sequenced from one sample in a study of blood T cells in healthy people across ages. A second 7 to 11 cycle PCR used barcoded and J-beta primers. TCRdb re-analysed the 5' RACE reads in MiXCR, keeping a single row per CDR3 protein. The sample consists of some 760,000 distinct CDR3 sequences, roughly 25% of them appearing once. This same sample was also part of a study on T cells of mothers and their children.

Sequenced input: blood. All receptors come from a boy younger than 18 in good health.

This clonotype occurred a few times. The chain recombines TRBV11-2 with TRBJ1-1; D remains ambiguous. Trimming shortened V by 1 base and J by 7 bases, and 10 bases separated the two germline ends. Germline V gives CDR1 SGHAT, CDR2 FQNNGV. The CDR3 totals 13 residues. CDR3 amino acids: CASSLGLEGEAFF. The DNA of the CDR3 is TGTGCCAGCAGCTTAGGTCTAGAGGGTGAAGCTTTCTTT.

This clonotype was recorded many times. The rearrangement uses TRBV7-2 and TRBJ1-1; D might be TRBD1 (5 bases). Trimming left V 5 bases short and J 3 bases short, with 13 bases between. Germline CDR1 is SGHTA and CDR2 is FQGNSA. The CDR3 totals 14 residues. CDR3 protein: CASSLQGEDTEAFF. The CDR3 DNA sequence: TGTGCCAGCAGCCTCCAGGGTGAAGACACTGAAGCTTTCTTT.

This clonotype was seen a single time. The J gene is TRBJ2-7, the V gene TRBV5-1; weak D call: TRBD1 (6 bases). Trimming took off 0 bases at V and 3 bases at J, with 13 bases between the two ends. Germline V gene lookup returns CDR1 SGHRS and CDR2 YFSETQ. The CDR3 runs 15 residues. CDR3 nucleotides: TGCGCCAGCAGCTTGGAATCCAGGGGAAGCTACGAGCAGTACTTC. It specifies CASSLESRGSYEQYF.

This clonotype appeared a few times. The chain links TRBV7-3 to TRBJ2-3; D may correspond to TRBD1 or TRBD2 (5 bases each). This CDR3 is 15 amino acids long. CDR1 SGHTA and CDR2 FQGTGA come from the germline V gene. The V gene lost 2 bases and the J gene lost 4 bases, with 13 bases spanning the gap. The CDR3 sequence is CASSLQGTGADTQYF. The CDR3 bases are TGTGCCAGCAGCTTACAAGGGACCGGGGCAGATACGCAGTATTTT.

CDR3 nucleotide sequence: TGCAGTGGGACCGGGAGCAGCACAGATACGCAGTATTTT. Translation: CSGTGSSTDTQYF. This chain joins TRBV20-1 and TRBJ2-3; D is perhaps TRBD2 (6 bases). Trimming took off 7 bases at V and 0 bases at J, with 11 bases between the two ends. The length of the CDR3 is 13 residues. Germline assignment: CDR1 DFQATT and CDR2 SNEGSKA (reference sequence).

The chain employs TRBV29-1 and TRBJ2-5; D might be TRBD2 (6 bases). Trimming took off 6 bases at V and 9 bases at J, with 8 bases between the two ends. The CDR3 contains 9 residues. Germline CDR1 is SQVTM and CDR2 is ANQGSEA. CDR3 residues: CSVGEAQYF. The CDR3, as DNA: TGCAGCGTGGGGGAGGCCCAGTACTTC.

This clonotype was seen a few times. This sequence joins TRBV12-3 or TRBV12-4 and TRBJ1-5, with D possibly matching TRBD1 (5 bases). V lost 5 bases, J lost 3 bases, and 11 bases lay in between. There are 14 residues in the CDR3. The CDR3 DNA sequence: TGTGCCAGCAGTCGCGACAGCCCCAATCAGCCCCAGCATTTT. Protein product: CASSRDSPNQPQHF.

This clonotype was counted a single time. The rearrangement links TRBV6-5 to TRBJ2-5, with D possibly matching TRBD1 (6 bases). Trimming shortened V by 3 bases and J by 1 base, and 9 bases separated the two germline ends. The CDR3 totals 14 residues. The germline V gene encodes CDR1 MNHEY and CDR2 SVGAGI. The CDR3 here is CASSYPGAQETQYF. The CDR3 nucleotides are TGTGCCAGCAGTTATCCAGGGGCCCAAGAGACCCAGTACTTC.

The chain combines TRBV10-3 with TRBJ2-7, with D possibly called TRBD1 or TRBD2 (6 bases each). This CDR3 is 14 amino acids long. Germline values: CDR1 ENHRY, CDR2 SYGVKD. Trimming removed 6 bases from V and 4 bases from J, with 16 bases in between. As DNA, the CDR3 is TGTGCCATCAGCCCTCAGGGGCGGGGATACGAGCAGTACTTC. This codes for CAISPQGRGYEQYF.

This clonotype has just one count. This chain links TRBV5-1 with TRBJ2-1, with D perhaps TRBD2 (6 bases). The DNA end is more similar to TRBJ2-7, so the J call may be wrong. This CDR3 is built from 15 residues. Germline V gene sequence: CDR1 SGHRS, CDR2 YFSETQ. This CDR3 reads CASSLAGLGSYEQYF. In DNA, the CDR3 is TGCGCCAGCAGCTTGGCGGGACTGGGTTCCTACGAGCAGTACTTC.

The chain combines TRBV7-9 with TRBJ2-5, with TRBD2 identical over 13 bases. The better agreement between TRBJ2-1 and the DNA end casts doubt on the J call. The CDR3 is 16 amino acids. Germline CDR1 reads SEHNR; CDR2 reads FQNEAQ (reference sequence). The CDR3 nucleotides read TGTGCCAGCAGCGACCGACTAGCGGGAGGTTACAATGAGCAGTTCTTC. Translation: CASSDRLAGGYNEQFF.

V gene TRBV7-9 combines with J gene TRBJ2-2, with D unresolved. V dropped 1 base and J dropped 3 bases, with 9 bases sitting between them. The germline CDR1 and CDR2 sequences are SEHNR and FQNEAQ (reference sequence). The CDR3 runs to 15 residues. The chain's CDR3 is CASSLDRQDTGELFF. CDR3 sequence (DNA): TGTGCCAGCAGCTTAGATCGGCAGGACACCGGGGAGCTGTTTTTT.

This clonotype appeared a few times. The chain employs TRBV4-2 and TRBJ1-2; 7 bases align to TRBD1. There are 16 residues in the CDR3. The J segment lost 4 bases and the V segment lost 3 bases, leaving 11 bases of the junction unmatched. The germline V gene encodes CDR1 LGHNA and CDR2 YNFKEQ. The CDR3 DNA follows: TGTGCCAGCAGCCAGAGACCTCCGGGACAGCCCTATGGCTACACCTTC. It encodes CASSQRPPGQPYGYTF.

The rearrangement joins TRBV4-3 to TRBJ2-7; D not certain. Trimming removed 0 bases at V and 1 base at J, with 7 bases between. The CDR3 has 14 amino acids. In germline, CDR1 is LGHNA, CDR2 YSLEER. CDR3 residues: CASSQDGISYEQYF. The DNA for the CDR3 is TGCGCCAGCAGCCAAGATGGGATTTCCTACGAGCAGTACTTC.

This clonotype was seen a handful of times. The J gene is TRBJ1-6, the V gene TRBV11-1; D is possibly TRBD1 (6 bases). V was cut by 2 bases and J by 9 bases, with 17 bases left in between. The CDR3 runs 16 residues. Germline V lookup: CDR1 SGHAT, CDR2 FQDESV (reference sequence). In nucleotides, the CDR3 is TGTGCCAGCAGCTTAAACCCGGGACAAGTGGGTTCACCCCTCCACTTT. It is translated as CASSLNPGQVGSPLHF.

The J gene is TRBJ1-3, the V gene TRBV4-1; D uncertain. The V and J ends lost 5 bases and 4 bases respectively, with 15 bases between them. The CDR3 runs 15 residues. The V gene's germline CDR1 is MGHRA and CDR2 YSYEKL. CDR3 protein: CASSRGSREGNTIYF. The DNA of the CDR3 is TGCGCCAGCAGCAGAGGGAGTCGGGAAGGAAACACCATATATTTT.

The chain combines TRBV7-2 with TRBJ2-7; possible D gene TRBD1, 5 bases. Germline CDR1 is SGHTA and CDR2 is FQGNSA. The CDR3 runs to 15 residues. V lost 3 bases, J lost 4 bases, and 16 bases lay in between. As DNA, the CDR3 is TGTGCCAGCAGCTTGAGTCAGGGCATTAGGTACGAGCAGTACTTC. Its protein is CASSLSQGIRYEQYF.

This clonotype was counted a few times. The chain couples TRBV9 to TRBJ2-3, with 9 bases aligning to TRBD2. The V gene's germline CDR1 is SGDLS and CDR2 YYNGEE. V shed 1 base and J 3 bases; nucleotides not matched to a gene: 0. This CDR3 has 14 residues. The CDR3 DNA reads TGTGCCAGCAGCGTAACTAGCGGGACAGATACGCAGTATTTT. Its protein is CASSVTSGTDTQYF.